This record covers a single TCR beta chain. This entry belongs to a study of blood T cell repertoires in COVID-19. Whole-study context: The United States, Italy and Spain were the sources of the acute and convalescent COVID-19 samples. T cells, B-cell-depleted T cells, or PBMCs provided the cDNA or gDNA that served as material.

In germline, CDR1 is SGHRS, CDR2 YFSETQ. Trimming stripped 2 bases from V and 1 base from J, with 12 bases between. This CDR3 comprises 15 residues. Clones were read by immunoSEQ multiplex PCR, and TCRdb kept only the in-frame ones, dropping some. Here the sample spans hundreds of thousands of clones, over 75% being singletons. The chain uses TRBV5-1 and TRBJ2-5, with D perhaps matching TRBD1 (6 bases). Sequences were obtained from peripheral blood. This clonotype was sampled from a human donor in a cohort sampled during active COVID-19. CDR3 bases: TGCGCCAGCAGCTTACCGACAGGAGTCCAAGAGACCCAGTACTTC. It encodes CASSLPTGVQETQYF. Full variable domain (rest looked up from reference TRBV5-1 and TRBJ2-5): KAGVTQTPRYLIKTRGQQVTLSCSPISGHRSVSWYQQTPGQGLQFLFEYFSETQRNKGNFPGRFSGRQFSNSRSEMNVSTLELGDSALYLCASSLPTGVQETQYFGPGTRLLVL.